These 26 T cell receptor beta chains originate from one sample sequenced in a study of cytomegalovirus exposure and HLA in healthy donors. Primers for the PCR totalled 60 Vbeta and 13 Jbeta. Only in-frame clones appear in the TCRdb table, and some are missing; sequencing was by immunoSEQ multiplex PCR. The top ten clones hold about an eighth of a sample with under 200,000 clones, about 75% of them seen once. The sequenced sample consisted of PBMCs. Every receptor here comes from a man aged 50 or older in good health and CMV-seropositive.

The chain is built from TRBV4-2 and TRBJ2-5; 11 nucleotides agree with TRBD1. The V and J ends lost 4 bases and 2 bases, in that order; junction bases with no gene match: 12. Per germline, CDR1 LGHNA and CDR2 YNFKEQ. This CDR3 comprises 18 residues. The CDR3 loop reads CASSRRTGGNEGQETQYF. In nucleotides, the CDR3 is TGTGCCAGCAGCCGACGGACAGGGGGCAATGAAGGGCAAGAGACCCAGTACTTC.

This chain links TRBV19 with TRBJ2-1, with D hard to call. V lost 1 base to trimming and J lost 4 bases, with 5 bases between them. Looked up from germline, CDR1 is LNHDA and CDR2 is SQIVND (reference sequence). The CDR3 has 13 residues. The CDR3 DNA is TGTGCCAGTAGTATAGGTTCGTACAATGAGCAGTTCTTC. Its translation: CASSIGSYNEQFF.

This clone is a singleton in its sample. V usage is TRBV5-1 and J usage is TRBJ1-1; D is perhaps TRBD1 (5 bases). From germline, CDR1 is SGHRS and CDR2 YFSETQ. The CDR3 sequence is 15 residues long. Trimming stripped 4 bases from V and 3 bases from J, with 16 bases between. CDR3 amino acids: CASSRVGGSDTEAFF. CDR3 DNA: TGCGCCAGCAGCCGGGTGGGGGGTAGTGACACTGAAGCTTTCTTT.

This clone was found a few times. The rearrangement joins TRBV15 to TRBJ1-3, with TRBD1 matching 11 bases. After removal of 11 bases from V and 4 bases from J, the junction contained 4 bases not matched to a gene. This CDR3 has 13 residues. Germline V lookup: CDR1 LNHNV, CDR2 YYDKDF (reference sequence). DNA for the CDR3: TGTGCCGCGGGACAGGGGGTAGGAAACACCATATATTTT. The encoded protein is CAAGQGVGNTIYF.

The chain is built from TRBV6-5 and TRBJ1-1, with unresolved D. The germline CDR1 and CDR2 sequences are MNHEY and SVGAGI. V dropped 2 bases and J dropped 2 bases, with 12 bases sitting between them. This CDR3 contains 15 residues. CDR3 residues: CASSYGAGGNTEAFF. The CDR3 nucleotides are TGTGCCAGCAGTTACGGTGCAGGAGGAAACACTGAAGCTTTCTTT.

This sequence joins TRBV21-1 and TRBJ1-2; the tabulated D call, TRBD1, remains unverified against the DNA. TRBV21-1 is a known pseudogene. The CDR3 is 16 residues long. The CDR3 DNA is TGTGCCAGCAGCAGGGACGGACAGGGTGAAAACTATGGCTACACCTTC. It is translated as CASSRDGQGENYGYTF.

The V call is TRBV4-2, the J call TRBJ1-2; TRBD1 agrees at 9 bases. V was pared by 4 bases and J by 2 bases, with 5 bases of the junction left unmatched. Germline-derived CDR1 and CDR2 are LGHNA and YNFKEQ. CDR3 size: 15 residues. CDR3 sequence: CASSPQQGANYGYTF. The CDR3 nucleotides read TGTGCCAGCAGCCCCCAACAGGGGGCGAACTATGGCTACACCTTC.

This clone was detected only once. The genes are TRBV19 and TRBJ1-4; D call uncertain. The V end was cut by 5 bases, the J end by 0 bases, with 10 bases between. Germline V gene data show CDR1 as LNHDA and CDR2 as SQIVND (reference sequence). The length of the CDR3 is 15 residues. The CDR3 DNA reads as TGTGCCAGTAGTTTCAACAGAGCAACTAATGAAAAACTGTTTTTT. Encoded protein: CASSFNRATNEKLFF. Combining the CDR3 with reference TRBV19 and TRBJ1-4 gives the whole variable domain DGGITQSPKYLFRKEGQNVTLSCEQNLNHDAMYWYRQDPGQGLRLIYYSQIVNDFQKGDIAEGYSVSREKKESFPLTVTSAQKNPTAFYLCASSFNRATNEKLFFGSGTQLSVL.

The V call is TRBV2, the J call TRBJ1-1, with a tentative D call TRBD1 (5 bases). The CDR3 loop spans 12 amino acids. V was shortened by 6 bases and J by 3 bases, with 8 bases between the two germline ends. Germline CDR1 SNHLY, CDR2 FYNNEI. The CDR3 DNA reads TGTGCCAGCAGAGGGGCGCACACTGAAGCTTTCTTT. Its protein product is CASRGAHTEAFF.

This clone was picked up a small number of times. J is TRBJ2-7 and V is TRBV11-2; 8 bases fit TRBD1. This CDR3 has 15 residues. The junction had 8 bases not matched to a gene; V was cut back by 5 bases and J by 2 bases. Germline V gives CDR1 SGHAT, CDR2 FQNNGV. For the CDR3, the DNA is TGTGCCAGCAGCAAGGACAGGGACGTGGCCTACGAGCAGTACGTC. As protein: CASSKDRDVAYEQYV.

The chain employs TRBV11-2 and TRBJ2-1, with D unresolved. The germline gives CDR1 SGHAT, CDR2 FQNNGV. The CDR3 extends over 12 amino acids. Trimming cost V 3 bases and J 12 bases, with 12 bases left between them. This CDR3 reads CASSLVQSGQFF. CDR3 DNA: TGTGCCAGCAGCTTGGTCCAGTCTGGGCAGTTCTTC.

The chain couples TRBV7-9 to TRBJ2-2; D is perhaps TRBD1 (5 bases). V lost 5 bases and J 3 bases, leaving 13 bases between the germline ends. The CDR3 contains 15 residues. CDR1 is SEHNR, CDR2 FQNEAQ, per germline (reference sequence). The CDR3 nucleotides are TGTGCCAGCAGCATGACAGTCCCGGACACCGGGGAGCTGTTTTTT. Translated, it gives CASSMTVPDTGELFF.

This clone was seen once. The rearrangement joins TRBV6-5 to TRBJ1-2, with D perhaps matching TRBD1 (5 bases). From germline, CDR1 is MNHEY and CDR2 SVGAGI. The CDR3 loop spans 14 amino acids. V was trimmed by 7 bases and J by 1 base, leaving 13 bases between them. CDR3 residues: CASITDTYNYGYTF. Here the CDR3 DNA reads TGTGCCAGCATCACGGACACGTATAACTATGGCTACACCTTC.

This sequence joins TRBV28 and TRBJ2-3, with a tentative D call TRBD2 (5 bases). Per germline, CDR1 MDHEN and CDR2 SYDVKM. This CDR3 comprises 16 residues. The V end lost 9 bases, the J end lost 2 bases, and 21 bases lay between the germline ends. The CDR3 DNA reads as TGTGCCAGATACCCACATCGGGGAAGCATCACAGATACGCAGTATTTT. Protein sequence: CARYPHRGSITDTQYF.

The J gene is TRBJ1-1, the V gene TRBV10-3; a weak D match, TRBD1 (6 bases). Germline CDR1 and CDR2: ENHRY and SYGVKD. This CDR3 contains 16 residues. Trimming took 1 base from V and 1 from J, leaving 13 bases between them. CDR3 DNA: TGTGCCATCAGTGAGTATGGCGGCAGGGGGAACACTGAAGCTTTCTTT. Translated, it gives CAISEYGGRGNTEAFF.

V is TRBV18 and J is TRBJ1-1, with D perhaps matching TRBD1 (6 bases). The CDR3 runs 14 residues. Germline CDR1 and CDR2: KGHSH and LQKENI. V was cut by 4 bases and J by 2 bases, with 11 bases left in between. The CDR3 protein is CASSQQTGNTEAFF. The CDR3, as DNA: TGTGCCAGCTCACAACAGACAGGAAACACTGAAGCTTTCTTT.

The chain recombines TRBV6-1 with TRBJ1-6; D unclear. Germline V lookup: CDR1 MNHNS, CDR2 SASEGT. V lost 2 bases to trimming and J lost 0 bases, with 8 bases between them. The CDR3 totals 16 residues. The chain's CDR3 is CASSEIWSSYNSPLHF. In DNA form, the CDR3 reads TGTGCCAGCAGTGAAATATGGAGCTCCTATAATTCACCCCTCCACTTT.

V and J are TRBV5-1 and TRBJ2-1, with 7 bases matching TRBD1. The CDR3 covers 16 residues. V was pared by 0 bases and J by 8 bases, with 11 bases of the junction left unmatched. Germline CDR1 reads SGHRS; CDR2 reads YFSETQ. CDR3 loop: CASSLEGRGFVDEQFF. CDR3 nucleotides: TGCGCCAGCAGCTTGGAAGGCAGGGGGTTTGTGGATGAGCAGTTCTTC.

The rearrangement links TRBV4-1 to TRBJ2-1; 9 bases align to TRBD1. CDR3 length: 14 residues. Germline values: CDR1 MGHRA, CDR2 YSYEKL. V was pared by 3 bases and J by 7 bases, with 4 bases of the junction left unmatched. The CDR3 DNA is TGCGCCAGCAGCCATCCCGGGACAGGGAATGAGCAGTTCTTC. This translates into CASSHPGTGNEQFF.

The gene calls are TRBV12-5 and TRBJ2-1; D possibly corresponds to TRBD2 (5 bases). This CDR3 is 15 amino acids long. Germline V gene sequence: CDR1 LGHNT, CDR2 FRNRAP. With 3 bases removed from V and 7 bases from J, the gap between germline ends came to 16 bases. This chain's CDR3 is CASGFSLASRNEQFF. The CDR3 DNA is TGTGCTAGTGGTTTCTCTCTAGCAAGTAGGAATGAGCAGTTCTTC.

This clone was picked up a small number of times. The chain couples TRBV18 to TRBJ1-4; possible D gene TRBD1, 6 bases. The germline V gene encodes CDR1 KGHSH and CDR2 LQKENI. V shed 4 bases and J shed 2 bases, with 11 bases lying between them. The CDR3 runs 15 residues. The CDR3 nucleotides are TGTGCCAGCTCACTCGATCAGGGGACTAATGAAAAACTGTTTTTT. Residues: CASSLDQGTNEKLFF.

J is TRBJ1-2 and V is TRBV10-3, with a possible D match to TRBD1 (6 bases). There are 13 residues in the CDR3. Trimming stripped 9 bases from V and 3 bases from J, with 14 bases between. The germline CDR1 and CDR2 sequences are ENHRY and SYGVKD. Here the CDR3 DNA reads TGTGCCATAAGTCGGACAGAAGACTATGGCTACACCTTC. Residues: CAISRTEDYGYTF.

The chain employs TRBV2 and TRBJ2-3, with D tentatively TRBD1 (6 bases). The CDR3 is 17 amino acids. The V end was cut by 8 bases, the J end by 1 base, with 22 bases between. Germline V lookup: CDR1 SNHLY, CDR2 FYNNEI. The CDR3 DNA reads TGTGCCAGCTCGAGGGGGTCAGTCGGTATACGCACAGATACGCAGTATTTT. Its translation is CASSRGSVGIRTDTQYF. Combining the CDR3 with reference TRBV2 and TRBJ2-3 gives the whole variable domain EPEVTQTPSHQVTQMGQEVILRCVPISNHLYFYWYRQILGQKVEFLVSFYNNEISEKSEIFDDQFSVERPDGSNFTLKIRSTKLEDSAMYFCASSRGSVGIRTDTQYFGPGTRLTVL.

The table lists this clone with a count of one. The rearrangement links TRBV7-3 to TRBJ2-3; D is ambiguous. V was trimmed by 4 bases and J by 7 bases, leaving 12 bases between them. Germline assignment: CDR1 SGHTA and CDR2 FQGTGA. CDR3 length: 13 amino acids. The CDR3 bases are TGTGCCAGCAGCTCAACACAATCAAATACGCAGTATTTT. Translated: CASSSTQSNTQYF.

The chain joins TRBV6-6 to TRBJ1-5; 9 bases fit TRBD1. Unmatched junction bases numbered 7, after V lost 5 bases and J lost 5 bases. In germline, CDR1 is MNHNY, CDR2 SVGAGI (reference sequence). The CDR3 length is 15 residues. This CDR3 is CASSPRTGEHQPQHF. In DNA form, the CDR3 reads TGTGCCAGCAGTCCTCGGACAGGGGAGCATCAGCCCCAGCATTTT.

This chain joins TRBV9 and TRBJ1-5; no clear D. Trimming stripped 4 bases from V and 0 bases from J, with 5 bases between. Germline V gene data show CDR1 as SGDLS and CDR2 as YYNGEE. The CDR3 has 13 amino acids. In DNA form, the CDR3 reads TGTGCCAGCAGCCGGGGTAGCAATCAGCCCCAGCATTTT. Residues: CASSRGSNQPQHF.